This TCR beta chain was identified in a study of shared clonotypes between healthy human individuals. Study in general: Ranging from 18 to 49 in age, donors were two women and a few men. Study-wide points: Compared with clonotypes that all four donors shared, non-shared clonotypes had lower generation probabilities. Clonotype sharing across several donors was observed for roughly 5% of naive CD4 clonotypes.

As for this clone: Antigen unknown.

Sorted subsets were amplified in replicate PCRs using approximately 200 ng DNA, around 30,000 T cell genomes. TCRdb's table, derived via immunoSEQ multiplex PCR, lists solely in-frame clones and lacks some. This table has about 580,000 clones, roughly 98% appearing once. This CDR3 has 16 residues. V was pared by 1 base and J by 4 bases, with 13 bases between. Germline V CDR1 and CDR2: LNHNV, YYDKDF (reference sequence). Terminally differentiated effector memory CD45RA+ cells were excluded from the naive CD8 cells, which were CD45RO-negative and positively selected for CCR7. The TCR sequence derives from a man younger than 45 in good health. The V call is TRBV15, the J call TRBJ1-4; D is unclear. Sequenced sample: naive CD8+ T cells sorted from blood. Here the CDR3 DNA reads TGTGCCACCAGCAGAGGTGCGTCCGGTCTTAATGAAAAACTGTTTTTT. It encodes CATSRGASGLNEKLFF.